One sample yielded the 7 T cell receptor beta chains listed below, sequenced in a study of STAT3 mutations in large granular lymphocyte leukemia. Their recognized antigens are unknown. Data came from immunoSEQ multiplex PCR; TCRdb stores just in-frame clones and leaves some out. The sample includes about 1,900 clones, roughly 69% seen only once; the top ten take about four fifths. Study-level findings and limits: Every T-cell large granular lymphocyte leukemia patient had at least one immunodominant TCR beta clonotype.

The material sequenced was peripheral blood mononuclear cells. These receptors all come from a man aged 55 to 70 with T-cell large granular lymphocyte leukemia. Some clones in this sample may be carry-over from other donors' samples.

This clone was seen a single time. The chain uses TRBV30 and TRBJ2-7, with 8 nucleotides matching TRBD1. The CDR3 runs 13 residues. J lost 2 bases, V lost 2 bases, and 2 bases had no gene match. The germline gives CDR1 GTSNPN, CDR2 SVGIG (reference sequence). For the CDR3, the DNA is TGTGCCTGGAGTCTACAGGGGGCCTACGAGCAGTACTTC. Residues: CAWSLQGAYEQYF.

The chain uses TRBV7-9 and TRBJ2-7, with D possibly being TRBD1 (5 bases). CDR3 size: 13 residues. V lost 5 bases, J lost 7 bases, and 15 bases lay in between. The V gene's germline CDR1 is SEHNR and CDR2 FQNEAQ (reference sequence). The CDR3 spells CASSPTDTREQYF. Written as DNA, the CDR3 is TGTGCCAGCAGCCCTACGGACACTCGGGAGCAGTACTTC.

CDR3 in amino acids: CAWSLTNTEAFF. CDR3 nucleotides: TGTGCCTGGAGTTTAACGAACACTGAAGCTTTCTTT. The chain uses TRBV30 and TRBJ1-1; unclear D gene. CDR1 and CDR2 from the germline V gene are GTSNPN and SVGIG (reference sequence). The CDR3 consists of 12 residues. V lost 2 bases to trimming and J lost 1 base, with 5 bases between them.

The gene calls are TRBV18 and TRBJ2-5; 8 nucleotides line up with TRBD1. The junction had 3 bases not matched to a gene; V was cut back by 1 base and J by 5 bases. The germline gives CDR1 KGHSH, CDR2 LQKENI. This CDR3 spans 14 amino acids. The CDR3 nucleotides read TGTGCCAGCTCACCACGGACAGGGCTGGAGACCCAGTACTTC. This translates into CASSPRTGLETQYF.

CDR3 nucleotides: TGTGCCAGCAGTGTGGGGACTATGAACCACGAGCAGTACTTC. Residues: CASSVGTMNHEQYF. The chain couples TRBV2 to TRBJ2-7; 7 bases align to TRBD2. With 4 bases clipped from V and 5 bases from J, the junction kept 8 bases outside the gene matches. Germline lookup yields CDR1 SNHLY and CDR2 FYNNEI. The CDR3 is 14 amino acids. Full variable domain (rest looked up from reference TRBV2 and TRBJ2-7): EPEVTQTPSHQVTQMGQEVILRCVPISNHLYFYWYRQILGQKVEFLVSFYNNEISEKSEIFDDQFSVERPDGSNFTLKIRSTKLEDSAMYFCASSVGTMNHEQYFGPGTRLTVT.

For the CDR3, the DNA is TGTGCCATCAGTACCGACTCCCCTAGACTCTATTTGAATGAGCAGTTCTTC. Its translation is CAISTDSPRLYLNEQFF. V is TRBV10-3 and J is TRBJ2-1; D unresolved. CDR1 and CDR2 from the germline V gene are ENHRY and SYGVKD. The CDR3 totals 17 residues. V lost 5 bases and J 7 bases, leaving 24 bases between the germline ends.

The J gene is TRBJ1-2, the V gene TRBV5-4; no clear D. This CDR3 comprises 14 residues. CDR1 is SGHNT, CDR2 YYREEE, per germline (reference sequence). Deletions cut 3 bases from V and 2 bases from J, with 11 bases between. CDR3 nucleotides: TGTGCCAGCAGCTCGGTCGAGGGCAACTATGGCTACACCTTC. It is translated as CASSSVEGNYGYTF.